This T cell receptor beta chain was obtained from a study of shared clonotypes between healthy human individuals. CD45RO-negative, CCR7-positively selected cells formed the naive CD8 fraction, excluding terminally differentiated effector memory CD45RA+ cells. Germline V lookup: CDR1 SNHLY, CDR2 FYNNEI. Losses at the gene ends were 6 bases for V and 4 bases for J; bases not matched to a gene: 11. The CDR3 runs 15 residues. At the deep level, the assay was run. Several immunoSEQ 96-well plates shared each subset's DNA, each plate a replicate. Some clones are missing from TCRdb's copy, which holds only in-frame ones; the method was immunoSEQ multiplex PCR. Seen here are about 2.1 million clones, 85% to 95% observed once, and the top ten hold more than 1.5%. There are a few counts of this clone.

The receptor was derived from a man younger than 35 in good health. Some clones in this sample may be carry-over from other donors' samples. The chain joins TRBV2 to TRBJ1-2, with TRBD1 identical over 7 bases. The sequencing sample was made of naive CD8+ T cells from PBMCs. The CDR3 loop is CASSIPQGTSYGYTF. The CDR3 nucleotides read TGTGCCAGCAGCATACCACAGGGGACGTCCTATGGCTACACCTTC. Variable domain in full (rest from reference TRBV2 and TRBJ1-2): EPEVTQTPSHQVTQMGQEVILRCVPISNHLYFYWYRQILGQKVEFLVSFYNNEISEKSEIFDDQFSVERPDGSNFTLKIRSTKLEDSAMYFCASSIPQGTSYGYTFGSGTRLTVV.